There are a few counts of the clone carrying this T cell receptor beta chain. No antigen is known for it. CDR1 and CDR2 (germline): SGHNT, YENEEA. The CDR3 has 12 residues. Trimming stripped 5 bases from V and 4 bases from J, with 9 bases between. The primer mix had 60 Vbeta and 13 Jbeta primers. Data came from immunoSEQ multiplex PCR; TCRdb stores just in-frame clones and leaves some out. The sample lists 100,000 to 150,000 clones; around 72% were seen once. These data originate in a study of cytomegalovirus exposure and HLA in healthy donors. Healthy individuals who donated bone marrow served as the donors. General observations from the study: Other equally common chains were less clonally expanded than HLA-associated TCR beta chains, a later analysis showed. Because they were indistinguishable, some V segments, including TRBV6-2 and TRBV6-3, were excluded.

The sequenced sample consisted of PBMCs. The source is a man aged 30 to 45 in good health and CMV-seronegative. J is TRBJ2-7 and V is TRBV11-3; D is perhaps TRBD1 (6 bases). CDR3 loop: CASSQTGYEQYF. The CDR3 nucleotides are TGTGCCAGCAGCCAAACAGGGTACGAGCAGTACTTC.